The entry below describes one T cell receptor beta chain. The data were produced by immunoSEQ multiplex PCR, yet TCRdb's version contains in-frame clones alone and is incomplete. The table shows roughly 100,000 clones, with about 90% occurring only once. These data come from a study of control samples from healthy donors and cancer patients. Material for sequencing was blood. The clonotype comes from a man aged 25-40 years in good health.

The CDR3 loop is CASSQGLAGIGELFF. CDR3 DNA sequence: TGTGCCAGCAGCCAGGGACTAGCGGGAATCGGGGAGCTGTTTTTT. V usage is TRBV3-1 (or the pseudogene TRBV3-2) and J usage is TRBJ2-2; 13 bases are a match to TRBD2. The J segment lost 7 bases and the V segment lost 3 bases, leaving 2 bases of the junction unmatched. The CDR3 is made up of 15 amino acids. Germline V gene sequence: CDR1 LGHDT, CDR2 YNNKEL (reference sequence).